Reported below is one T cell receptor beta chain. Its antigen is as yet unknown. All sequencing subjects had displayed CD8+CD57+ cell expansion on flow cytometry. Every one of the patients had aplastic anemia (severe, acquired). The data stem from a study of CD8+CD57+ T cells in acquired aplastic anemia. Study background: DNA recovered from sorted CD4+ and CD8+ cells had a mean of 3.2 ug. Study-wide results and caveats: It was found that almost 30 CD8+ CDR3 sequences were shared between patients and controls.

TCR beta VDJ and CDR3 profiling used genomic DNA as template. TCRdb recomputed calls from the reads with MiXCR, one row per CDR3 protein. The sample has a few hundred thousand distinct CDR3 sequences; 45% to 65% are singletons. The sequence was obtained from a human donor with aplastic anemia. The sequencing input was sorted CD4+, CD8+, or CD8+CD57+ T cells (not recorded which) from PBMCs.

In nucleotides, the CDR3 is TGTGCCAGCAGTGATTCAGGCTACGAGCAGTACTTC. This codes for CASSDSGYEQYF. The rearrangement uses TRBV9 and TRBJ2-7; no reliable D call. Germline CDR1 SGDLS, CDR2 YYNGEE. The CDR3 spans 12 residues. V shed 5 bases and J shed 3 bases, with 9 bases lying between them.